The present entry profiles one TCR beta chain with its context. The CDR3 contains 15 residues. Germline CDR1 reads LNHDA; CDR2 reads SQIVND (reference sequence). V was clipped by 7 bases and J by 2 bases, with 15 bases between them. While infection was still active, Seattle patients were enrolled and then followed longitudinally. This record belongs to a study of blood T cell repertoires in COVID-19. Overall study context: Specimens from acute and convalescent COVID-19 originated in the United States, Italy and Spain. Sample material is recorded as cDNA or gDNA derived from T cells, B-cell-depleted T cells, or PBMCs.

As processed by the authors: Amplified reference gene primers provided the basis for estimating nucleated cell counts. This table comes from immunoSEQ multiplex PCR, and its TCRdb copy is limited to in-frame clones, with some not included. Clone size and the V and J calls come from that table; the DNA yielded D and trimming. The data hold around 270,000 clones, with over 75% observed a single time. This TCR was recovered from a human donor with COVID-19, enrolled during active disease. The donor label of this sample is uncertain. Sequencing used peripheral blood. This chain joins TRBV19 and TRBJ1-5; the D gene is possibly TRBD1 (5 bases). CDR3 in amino acids: CASNQGGGGNQPQHF. Here the CDR3 DNA reads TGTGCCAGTAATCAGGGCGGTGGGGGCAATCAGCCCCAGCATTTT.